The 7 T cell receptor beta chains listed next were all sequenced from one sample in a study of T cell responses to AZD1222 COVID-19 vaccine (dated by TCRdb to about 2021). The time point label, read with the paper, signifies: baseline before first vaccination. Libraries were built with the immunoSEQ multiplex PCR assay. Entries here come from immuneACCESS through TCRdb and include only in-frame sequences with V and J called. Some clones fail to appear in such tables; in the studies checked, an unresolved V gene covers under half of the shortfall, and the cause of the remainder is unknown. The sample yields about 140,000 clones; 80% to 90% were counted once. The leading ten clones occupy 2.5% to 3% of the sample. This sample comprised peripheral blood, obtained on day 0 of AZD1222 vaccination. Every receptor here comes from an adult in good health.

This clone was seen only a few times. The chain employs TRBV11-2 and TRBJ1-2; weak D call: TRBD1 (6 bases). The germline V gene encodes CDR1 SGHAT and CDR2 FQNNGV. This CDR3 comprises 14 residues. V was clipped by 3 bases and J by 4 bases, with 12 bases between them. The CDR3 bases are TGTGCCAGCAGCTTGCAGGACAGCCTCTATGGCTACACCTTC. This sequence encodes CASSLQDSLYGYTF.

In DNA form, the CDR3 reads TGCGCCAGCAGCCAAGAAGGAGAGCTGGGACTAGCGGGAGGGCTTACCTACGAGCAGTACTTC. It yields the protein CASSQEGELGLAGGLTYEQYF. V usage is TRBV4-1 and J usage is TRBJ2-7, with 16 bases aligning to TRBD2. Trimming took 0 bases from V and 2 from J; bases not matched to a gene: 13. CDR3 length equals 21 residues. Germline CDR1 and CDR2: MGHRA and YSYEKL.

The chain joins TRBV11-2 to TRBJ1-2; TRBD1 agrees at 7 bases. J lost 5 bases, V lost 1 base, and 10 bases had no gene match. The germline V gene has CDR1 SGHAT and CDR2 FQNNGV. This CDR3 has 16 residues. For the CDR3, the DNA is TGTGCCAGCAGCTTAGGGTCACTCAGGGGGGGTTATGGCTACACCTTC. Encoded protein: CASSLGSLRGGYGYTF.

This chain links TRBV7-9 with TRBJ1-6; the D gene is possibly TRBD1 (6 bases). Trimming took 5 bases from V and 9 from J, leaving 17 bases between them. This CDR3 is built from 15 residues. In germline, CDR1 is SEHNR, CDR2 FQNEAQ (reference sequence). CDR3 region: CASSLEQARGSPLHF. CDR3 sequence (DNA): TGTGCCAGCAGCCTTGAACAGGCCAGGGGTTCACCCCTCCACTTT.

The chain links TRBV5-5 to TRBJ1-2; TRBD1 agrees at 9 bases. The ends lost 1 base at V and 8 bases at J; junction bases unmatched: 9. The CDR3 consists of 15 residues. Germline V gene lookup returns CDR1 SGHKS and CDR2 YYEKEE (reference sequence). CDR3 in DNA: TGTGCCAGCAGCTTGATTGGGACAGGGACTAGGGGCTACACCTTC. Protein sequence: CASSLIGTGTRGYTF.

This clone was seen once. The chain recombines TRBV5-6 with TRBJ2-2; the match to TRBD2 covers 10 bases. The ends lost 6 bases at V and 4 bases at J; junction bases unmatched: 6. Germline lookup yields CDR1 SGHDT and CDR2 YYEEEE. The CDR3 totals 15 residues. This CDR3 is CASNRRTSGTGELFF. In DNA form, the CDR3 reads TGTGCCAGCAACCGAAGGACTAGCGGCACCGGGGAGCTGTTTTTT.

The chain is built from TRBV28 and TRBJ2-1; D is perhaps TRBD2 (7 bases). This CDR3 is built from 16 residues. Germline lookup yields CDR1 MDHEN and CDR2 SYDVKM. V lost 5 bases and J 2 bases, leaving 16 bases between the germline ends. The CDR3 reads CASSLGGLEAYNEQFF. CDR3 sequence (DNA): TGTGCCAGCAGTCTCGGGGGGCTCGAGGCCTACAATGAGCAGTTCTTC.